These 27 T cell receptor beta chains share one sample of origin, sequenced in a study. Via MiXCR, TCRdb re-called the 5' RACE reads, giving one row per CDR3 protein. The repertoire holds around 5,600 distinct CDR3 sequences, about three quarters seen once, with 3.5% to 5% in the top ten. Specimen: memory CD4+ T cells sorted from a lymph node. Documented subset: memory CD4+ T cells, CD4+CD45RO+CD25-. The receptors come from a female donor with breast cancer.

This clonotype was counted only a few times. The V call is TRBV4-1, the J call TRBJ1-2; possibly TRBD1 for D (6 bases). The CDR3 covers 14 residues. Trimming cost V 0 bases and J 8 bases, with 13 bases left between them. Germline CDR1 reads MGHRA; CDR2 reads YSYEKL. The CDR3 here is CASSQEEQGQGYTF. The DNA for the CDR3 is TGCGCCAGCAGCCAAGAGGAGCAGGGGCAAGGCTACACCTTC.

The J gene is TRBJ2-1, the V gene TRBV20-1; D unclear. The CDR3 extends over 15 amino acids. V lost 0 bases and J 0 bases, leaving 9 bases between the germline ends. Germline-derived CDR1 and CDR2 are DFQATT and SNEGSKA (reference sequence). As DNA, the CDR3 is TGCAGTGCTAGAGATCTGACCTACTCCTACAATGAGCAGTTCTTC. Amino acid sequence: CSARDLTYSYNEQFF.

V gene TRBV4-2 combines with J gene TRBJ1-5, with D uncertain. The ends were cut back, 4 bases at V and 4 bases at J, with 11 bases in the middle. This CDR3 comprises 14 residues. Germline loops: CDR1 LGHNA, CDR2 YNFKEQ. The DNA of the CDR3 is TGTGCCAGCAGCCTCGGACGGCAAAATCAGCCCCAGCATTTT. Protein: CASSLGRQNQPQHF.

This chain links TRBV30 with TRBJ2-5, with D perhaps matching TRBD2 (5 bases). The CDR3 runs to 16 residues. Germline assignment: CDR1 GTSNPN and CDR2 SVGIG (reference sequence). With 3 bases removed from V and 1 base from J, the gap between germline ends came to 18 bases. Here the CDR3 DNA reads TGTGCCTGGAGCGTCTACCCGTGGAGGAGCCAAGAGACCCAGTACTTC. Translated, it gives CAWSVYPWRSQETQYF. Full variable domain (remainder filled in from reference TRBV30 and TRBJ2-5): SQTIHQWPATLVQPVGSPLSLECTVEGTSNPNLYWYRQAAGRGLQLLFYSVGIGQISSEVPQNLSASRPQDRQFILSSKKLLLSDSGFYLCAWSVYPWRSQETQYFGPGTRLLVL.

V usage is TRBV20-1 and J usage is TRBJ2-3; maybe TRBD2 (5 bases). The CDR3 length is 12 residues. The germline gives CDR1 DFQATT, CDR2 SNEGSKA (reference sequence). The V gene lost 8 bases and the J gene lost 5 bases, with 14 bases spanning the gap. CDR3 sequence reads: CSFETGEDTQYF. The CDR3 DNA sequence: TGCAGTTTCGAAACCGGGGAAGATACGCAGTATTTT.

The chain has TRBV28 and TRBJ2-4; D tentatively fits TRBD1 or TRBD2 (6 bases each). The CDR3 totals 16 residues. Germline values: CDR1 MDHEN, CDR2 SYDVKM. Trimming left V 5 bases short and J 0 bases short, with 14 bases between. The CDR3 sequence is CASSGGQGLAKNIQYF. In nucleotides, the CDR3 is TGTGCCAGCAGTGGGGGGCAGGGACTAGCCAAAAACATTCAGTACTTC. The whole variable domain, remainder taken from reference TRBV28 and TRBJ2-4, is DVKVTQSSRYLVKRTGEKVFLECVQDMDHENMFWYRQDPGLGLRLIYFSYDVKMKEKGDIPEGYSVSREKKERFSLILESASTNQTSMYLCASSGGQGLAKNIQYFGAGTRLSVL.

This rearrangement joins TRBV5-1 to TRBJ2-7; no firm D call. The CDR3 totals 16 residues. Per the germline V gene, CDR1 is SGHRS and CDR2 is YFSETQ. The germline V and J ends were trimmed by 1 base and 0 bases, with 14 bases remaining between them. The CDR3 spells CASSLLSQDSSYEQYF. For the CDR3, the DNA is TGCGCCAGCAGCTTGTTGTCGCAGGATAGCTCCTACGAGCAGTACTTC.

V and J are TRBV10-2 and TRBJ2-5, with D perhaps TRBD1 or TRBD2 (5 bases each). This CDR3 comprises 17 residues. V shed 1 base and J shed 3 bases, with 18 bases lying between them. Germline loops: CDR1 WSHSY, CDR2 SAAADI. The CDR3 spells CASSEWVTGTPKETQYF. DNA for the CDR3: TGCGCCAGCAGTGAGTGGGTTACCGGGACCCCGAAAGAGACCCAGTACTTC.

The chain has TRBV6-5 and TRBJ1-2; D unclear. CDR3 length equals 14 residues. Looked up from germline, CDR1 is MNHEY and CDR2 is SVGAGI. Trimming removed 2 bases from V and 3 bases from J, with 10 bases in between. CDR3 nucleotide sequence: TGTGCCAGCAGTTACGGGGTCGGAGACTATGGCTACACCTTC. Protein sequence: CASSYGVGDYGYTF.

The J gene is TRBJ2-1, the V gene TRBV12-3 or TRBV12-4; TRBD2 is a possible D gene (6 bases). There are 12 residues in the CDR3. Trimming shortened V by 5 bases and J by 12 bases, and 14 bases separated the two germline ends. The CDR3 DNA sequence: TGTGCCAGCAGTCCGATACTAGCAGGGCAGTTCTTC. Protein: CASSPILAGQFF.

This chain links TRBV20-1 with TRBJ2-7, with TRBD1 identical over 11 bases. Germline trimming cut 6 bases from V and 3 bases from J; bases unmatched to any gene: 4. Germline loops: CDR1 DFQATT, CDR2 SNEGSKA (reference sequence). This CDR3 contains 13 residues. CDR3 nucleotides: TGCAGTGCAACCGGGACAGGGGGCTACGAGCAGTACTTC. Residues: CSATGTGGYEQYF.

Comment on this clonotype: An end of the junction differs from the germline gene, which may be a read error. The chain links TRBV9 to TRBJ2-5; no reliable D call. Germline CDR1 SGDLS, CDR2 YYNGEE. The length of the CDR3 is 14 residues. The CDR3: CVSSVGGSQETQYF. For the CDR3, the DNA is TGTGTCAGCAGCGTTGGCGGCAGCCAAGAGACCCAGTACTTC.

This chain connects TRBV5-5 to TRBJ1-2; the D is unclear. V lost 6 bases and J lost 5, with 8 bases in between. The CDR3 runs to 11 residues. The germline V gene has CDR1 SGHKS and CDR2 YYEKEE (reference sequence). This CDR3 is CASTIGYGYTF. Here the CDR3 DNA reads TGTGCCAGCACCATAGGGTATGGCTACACCTTC.

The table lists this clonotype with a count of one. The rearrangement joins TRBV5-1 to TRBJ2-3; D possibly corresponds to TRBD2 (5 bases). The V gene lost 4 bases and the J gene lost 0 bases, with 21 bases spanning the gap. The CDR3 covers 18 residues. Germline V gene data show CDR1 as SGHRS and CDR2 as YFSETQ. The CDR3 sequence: CASSLGNPGRTSTDTQYF. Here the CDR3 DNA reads TGCGCCAGCAGCCTTGGAAACCCCGGACGGACTAGCACAGATACGCAGTATTTT.

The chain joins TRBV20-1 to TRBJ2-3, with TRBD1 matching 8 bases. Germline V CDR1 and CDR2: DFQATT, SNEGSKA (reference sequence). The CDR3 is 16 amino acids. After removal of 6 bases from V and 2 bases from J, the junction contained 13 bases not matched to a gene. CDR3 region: CSAIGPGQANTDTQYF. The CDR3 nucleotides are TGCAGTGCCATAGGACCGGGACAGGCTAACACAGATACGCAGTATTTT.

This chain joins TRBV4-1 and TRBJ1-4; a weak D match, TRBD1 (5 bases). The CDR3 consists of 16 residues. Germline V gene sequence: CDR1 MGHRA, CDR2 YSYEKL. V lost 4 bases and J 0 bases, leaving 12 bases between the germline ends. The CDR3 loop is CASSPGADPTNEKLFF. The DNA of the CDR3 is TGCGCCAGCAGCCCCGGGGCGGATCCAACTAATGAAAAACTGTTTTTT.

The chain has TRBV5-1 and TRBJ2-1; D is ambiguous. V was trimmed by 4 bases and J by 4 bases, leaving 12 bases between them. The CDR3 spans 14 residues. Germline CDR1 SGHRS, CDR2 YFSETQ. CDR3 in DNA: TGCGCCAGCAGCCCCCGCCAGCAATACAATGAGCAGTTCTTC. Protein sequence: CASSPRQQYNEQFF.

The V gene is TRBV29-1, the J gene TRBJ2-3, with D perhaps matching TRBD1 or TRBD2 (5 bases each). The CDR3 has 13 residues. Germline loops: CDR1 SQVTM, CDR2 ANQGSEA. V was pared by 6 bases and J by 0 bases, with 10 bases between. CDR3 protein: CSVDRDSTDTQYF. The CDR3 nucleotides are TGCAGCGTGGACCGGGACAGCACAGATACGCAGTATTTT.

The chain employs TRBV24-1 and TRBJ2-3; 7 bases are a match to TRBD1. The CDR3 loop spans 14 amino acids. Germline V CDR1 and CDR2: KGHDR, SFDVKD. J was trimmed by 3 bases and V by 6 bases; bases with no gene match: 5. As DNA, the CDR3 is TGTGCCACCAGTCCACAGGGGCTTACAGATACGCAGTATTTT. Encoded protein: CATSPQGLTDTQYF.

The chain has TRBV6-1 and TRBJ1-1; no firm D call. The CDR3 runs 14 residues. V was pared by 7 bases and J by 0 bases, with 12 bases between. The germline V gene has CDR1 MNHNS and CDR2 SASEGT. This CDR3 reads CASTGAALNTEAFF. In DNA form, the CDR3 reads TGTGCCAGCACTGGAGCAGCCCTGAACACTGAAGCTTTCTTT.

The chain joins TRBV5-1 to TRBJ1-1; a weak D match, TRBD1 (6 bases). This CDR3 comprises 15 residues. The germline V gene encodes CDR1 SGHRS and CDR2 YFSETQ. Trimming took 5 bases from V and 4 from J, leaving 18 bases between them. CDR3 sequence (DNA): TGCGCCAGCAGACCCGACTGGGGGCGGGCCACTGAAGCTTTCTTT. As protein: CASRPDWGRATEAFF.

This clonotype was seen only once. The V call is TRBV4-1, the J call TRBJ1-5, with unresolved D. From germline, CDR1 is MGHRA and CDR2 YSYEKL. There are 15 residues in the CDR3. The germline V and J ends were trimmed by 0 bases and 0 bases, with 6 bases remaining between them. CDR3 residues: CASSQDQDSNQPQHF. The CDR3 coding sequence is TGCGCCAGCAGCCAAGACCAGGATAGCAATCAGCCCCAGCATTTT.

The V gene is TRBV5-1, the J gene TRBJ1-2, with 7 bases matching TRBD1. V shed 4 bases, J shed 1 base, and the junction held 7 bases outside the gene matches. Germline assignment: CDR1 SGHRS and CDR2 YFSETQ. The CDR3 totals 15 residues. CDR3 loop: CASSVTGTDNYGYTF. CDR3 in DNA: TGCGCCAGCAGCGTGACCGGGACAGATAACTATGGCTACACCTTC.

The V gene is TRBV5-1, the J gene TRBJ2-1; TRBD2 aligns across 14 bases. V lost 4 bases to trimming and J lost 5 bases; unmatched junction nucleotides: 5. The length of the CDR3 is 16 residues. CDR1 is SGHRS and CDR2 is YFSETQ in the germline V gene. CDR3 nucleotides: TGCGCCAGCAGCCCCCGGACTAGCGGGAGGAACAATGAGCAGTTCTTC. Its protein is CASSPRTSGRNNEQFF.

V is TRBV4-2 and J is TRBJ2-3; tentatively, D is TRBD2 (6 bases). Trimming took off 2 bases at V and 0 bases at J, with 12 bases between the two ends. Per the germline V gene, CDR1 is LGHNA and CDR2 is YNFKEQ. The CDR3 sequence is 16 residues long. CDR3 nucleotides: TGTGCCAGCAGCCAAAAACTAGCAGCTAGCACAGATACGCAGTATTTT. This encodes CASSQKLAASTDTQYF.

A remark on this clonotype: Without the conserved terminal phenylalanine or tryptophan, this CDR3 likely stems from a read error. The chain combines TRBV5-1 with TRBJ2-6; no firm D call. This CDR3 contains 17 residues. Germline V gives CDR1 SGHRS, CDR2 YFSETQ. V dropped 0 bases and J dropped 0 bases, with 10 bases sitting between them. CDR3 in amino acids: CASSLGLQLSGANVLTL. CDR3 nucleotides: TGCGCCAGCAGCTTGGGACTCCAACTCTCTGGGGCCAACGTCCTGACTCTC.

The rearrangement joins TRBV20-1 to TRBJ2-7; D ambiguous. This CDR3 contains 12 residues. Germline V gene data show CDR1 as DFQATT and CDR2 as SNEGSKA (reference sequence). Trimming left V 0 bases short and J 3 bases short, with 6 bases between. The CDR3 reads CSARESYYEQYF. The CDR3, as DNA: TGCAGTGCTAGAGAGTCGTACTACGAGCAGTACTTC.